The 9 T cell receptor beta chains presented below share a single source sample, sequenced in a study of T-cell memory formation after mild COVID-19. A single record per CDR3 protein comes from TCRdb applying MiXCR to the 5' RACE reads. This sample has roughly 50,000 distinct CDR3 sequences; about 12% occur once, and the top ten carry around 25%. Source material: PBMCs or a T cell subset sorted from them (not recorded which). The receptors come from a young man who had mild COVID-19 (a few samples of this study predate the infection). Cell type and time point are not known.

This clonotype turned up a few times. For the CDR3, the DNA is TGTGCCACCAGCAGAGCGGTGGGGGGCCCCGTGAGCACAGATACGCAGTATTTT. It codes for CATSRAVGGPVSTDTQYF. The chain is built from TRBV15 and TRBJ2-3; TRBD1 or TRBD2 may be the D gene (6 bases each). Germline lookup yields CDR1 LNHNV and CDR2 YYDKDF (reference sequence). The CDR3 sequence is 18 residues long. Deletions cut 1 base from V and 0 bases from J, with 17 bases between.

This clonotype has more than one count but fewer than ten. This chain uses TRBV19 with TRBJ1-2; D not certain. CDR1 and CDR2 from the germline V gene are LNHDA and SQIVND (reference sequence). The CDR3 has 12 amino acids. Trimming pared 5 bases from V and 4 bases from J, leaving 8 bases between. CDR3 nucleotide sequence: TGTGCCAGTAGTCCAGAGGCCTATGGCTACACCTTC. The encoded protein is CASSPEAYGYTF. The whole variable domain, remainder taken from reference TRBV19 and TRBJ1-2, is DGGITQSPKYLFRKEGQNVTLSCEQNLNHDAMYWYRQDPGQGLRLIYYSQIVNDFQKGDIAEGYSVSREKKESFPLTVTSAQKNPTAFYLCASSPEAYGYTFGSGTRLTVV.

The genes are TRBV5-4 and TRBJ2-3; 10 bases agree with TRBD1. Germline V gene lookup returns CDR1 SGHNT and CDR2 YYREEE (reference sequence). The CDR3 contains 15 residues. Trimming removed 4 bases from V and 5 bases from J; junction bases left unmatched: 7. CDR3 sequence reads: CASSGTGTGEDTQYF. The CDR3 nucleotides read TGTGCCAGCAGCGGAACCGGGACAGGGGAAGATACGCAGTATTTT.

Ten or more counts support this clonotype. V usage is TRBV7-2 and J usage is TRBJ2-1; D is unclear. V shed 5 bases and J shed 4 bases, with 3 bases lying between them. CDR1 is SGHTA, CDR2 FQGNSA, per germline. The CDR3 runs 11 residues. CDR3 residues: CASSAYNEQFF. The CDR3 nucleotides read TGTGCCAGCAGCGCATACAATGAGCAGTTCTTC. The whole variable domain, filled in from reference TRBV7-2 and TRBJ2-1, reads GAGVSQSPSNKVTEKGKDVELRCDPISGHTALYWYRQSLGQGLEFLIYFQGNSAPDKSGLPSDRFSAERTGGSVSTLTIQRTQQEDSAVYLCASSAYNEQFFGPGTRLTVL.

This sequence joins TRBV12-3 or TRBV12-4 and TRBJ2-3, with D hard to call. Trimming removed 5 bases at V and 4 bases at J, with 7 bases between. The CDR3 is made up of 12 amino acids. CDR3 DNA: TGTGCCAGCAGTGGGGTGGCAGATACGCAGTATTTT. The encoded protein is CASSGVADTQYF.

In this sample, this clonotype turned up a few times. V is TRBV7-2 and J is TRBJ2-1; D perhaps matches TRBD1 (6 bases). The CDR3 totals 13 residues. Germline V gene data show CDR1 as SGHTA and CDR2 as FQGNSA. V dropped 5 bases and J dropped 6 bases, with 11 bases sitting between them. CDR3 nucleotides: TGTGCCAGCAGCACACAGGGTTCCAATGAGCAGTTCTTC. It yields the protein CASSTQGSNEQFF.

A few counts support this clonotype. The chain combines TRBV4-2 with TRBJ2-3; 12 nucleotides agree with TRBD2. The CDR3 spans 16 residues. Germline CDR1 LGHNA, CDR2 YNFKEQ. V gave up 1 base and J gave up 10 bases; unmatched junction bases: 9. The CDR3 loop is CASSQGGLAGGPAQYF. The CDR3 DNA reads TGTGCCAGCAGCCAAGGCGGGCTAGCGGGGGGGCCCGCGCAGTATTTT.

The table lists this clonotype with a count of one. The chain recombines TRBV5-1 with TRBJ1-2, with D possibly TRBD1 on 6 matching bases. Germline V gene sequence: CDR1 SGHRS, CDR2 YFSETQ. The ends were cut back, 1 base at V and 6 bases at J, with 13 bases in the middle. The CDR3 is made up of 14 amino acids. Here the CDR3 reads CASSLMGGLNGYTF. Written as DNA, the CDR3 is TGCGCCAGCAGCTTGATGGGGGGCTTAAATGGCTACACCTTC.

The rearrangement joins TRBV6-2 or TRBV6-3 to TRBJ1-5; D possibly corresponds to TRBD1 (6 bases). CDR3 length: 15 amino acids. CDR1 MNHEY and CDR2 SVGEGT come from the germline V gene. V was cut by 6 bases and J by 2 bases, with 14 bases left in between. The CDR3, as DNA: TGTGCCAGCAGCCCCCACAGGGTGGGCAATCAGCCCCAGCATTTT. Amino acid sequence: CASSPHRVGNQPQHF.